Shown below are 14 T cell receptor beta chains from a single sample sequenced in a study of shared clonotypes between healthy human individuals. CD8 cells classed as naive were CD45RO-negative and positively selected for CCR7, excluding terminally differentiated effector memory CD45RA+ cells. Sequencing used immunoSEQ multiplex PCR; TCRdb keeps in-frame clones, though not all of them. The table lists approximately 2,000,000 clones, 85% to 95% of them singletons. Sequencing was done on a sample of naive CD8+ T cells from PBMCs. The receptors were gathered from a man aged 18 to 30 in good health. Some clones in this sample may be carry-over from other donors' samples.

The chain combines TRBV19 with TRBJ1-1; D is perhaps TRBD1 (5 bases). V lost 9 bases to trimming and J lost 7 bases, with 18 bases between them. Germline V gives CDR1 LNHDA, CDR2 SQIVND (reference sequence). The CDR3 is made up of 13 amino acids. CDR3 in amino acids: CASHLGGYGEAFF. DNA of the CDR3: TGTGCCAGCCATCTTGGGGGATACGGTGAAGCTTTCTTT. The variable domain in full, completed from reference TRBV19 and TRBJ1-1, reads DGGITQSPKYLFRKEGQNVTLSCEQNLNHDAMYWYRQDPGQGLRLIYYSQIVNDFQKGDIAEGYSVSREKKESFPLTVTSAQKNPTAFYLCASHLGGYGEAFFGQGTRLTVV.

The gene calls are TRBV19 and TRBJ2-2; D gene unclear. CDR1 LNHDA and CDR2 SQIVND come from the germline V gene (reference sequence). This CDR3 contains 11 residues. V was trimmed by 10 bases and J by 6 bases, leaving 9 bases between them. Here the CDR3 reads CATYWSGELFF. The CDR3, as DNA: TGTGCCACATACTGGTCCGGGGAGCTGTTTTTT.

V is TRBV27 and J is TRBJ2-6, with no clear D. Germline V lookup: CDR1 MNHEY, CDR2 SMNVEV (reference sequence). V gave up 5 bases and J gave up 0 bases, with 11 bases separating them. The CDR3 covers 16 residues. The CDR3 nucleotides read TGTGCCAGCAGTCCAATTGACACCTCTGGGGCCAACGTCCTGACTTTC. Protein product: CASSPIDTSGANVLTF.

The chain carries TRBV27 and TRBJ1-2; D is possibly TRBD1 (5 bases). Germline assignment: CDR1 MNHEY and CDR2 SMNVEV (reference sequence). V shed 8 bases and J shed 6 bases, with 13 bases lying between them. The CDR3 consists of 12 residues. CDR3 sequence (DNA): TGTGCCAGCGGTCCGGGGGGGAATGGCTACACCTTC. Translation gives CASGPGGNGYTF.

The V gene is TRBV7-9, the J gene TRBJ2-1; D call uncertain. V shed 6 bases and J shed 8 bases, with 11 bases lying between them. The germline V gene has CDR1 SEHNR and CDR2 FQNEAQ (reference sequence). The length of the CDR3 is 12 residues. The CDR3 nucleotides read TGTGCCAGCAGAACGACGGTTCATGAGCAGTTCTTC. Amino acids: CASRTTVHEQFF. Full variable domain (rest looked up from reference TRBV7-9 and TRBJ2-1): DTGVSQNPRHKITKRGQNVTFRCDPISEHNRLYWYRQTLGQGPEFLTYFQNEAQLEKSRLLSDRFSAERPKGSFSTLEIQRTEQGDSAMYLCASRTTVHEQFFGPGTRLTVL.

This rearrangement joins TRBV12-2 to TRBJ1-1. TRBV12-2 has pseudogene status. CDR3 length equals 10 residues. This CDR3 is CASRRLEAFF. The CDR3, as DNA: TGTGCAAGCCGCCGTTTGGAAGCTTTCTTT.

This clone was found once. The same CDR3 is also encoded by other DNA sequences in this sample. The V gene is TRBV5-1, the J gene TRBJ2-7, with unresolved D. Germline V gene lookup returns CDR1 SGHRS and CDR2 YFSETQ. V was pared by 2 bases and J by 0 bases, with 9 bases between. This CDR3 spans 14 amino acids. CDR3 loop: CASSFFGSSYEQYF. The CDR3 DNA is TGCGCCAGCAGCTTTTTCGGCAGCTCCTACGAGCAGTACTTC.

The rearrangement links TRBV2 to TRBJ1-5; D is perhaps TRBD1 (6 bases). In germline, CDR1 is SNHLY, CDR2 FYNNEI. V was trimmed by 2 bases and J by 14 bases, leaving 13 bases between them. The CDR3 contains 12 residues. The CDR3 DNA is TGTGCCAGCAGTGAAACGGGGGCCGACGAGCATTTT. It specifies CASSETGADEHF.

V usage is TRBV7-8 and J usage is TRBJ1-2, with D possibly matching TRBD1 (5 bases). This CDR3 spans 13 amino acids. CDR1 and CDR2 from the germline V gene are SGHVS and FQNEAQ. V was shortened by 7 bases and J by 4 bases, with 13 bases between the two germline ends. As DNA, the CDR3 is TGTGCCAGCACAAAGGGGACCGTCTATGGCTACACCTTC. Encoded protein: CASTKGTVYGYTF.

The CDR3 DNA sequence: TGCGCCAGCAGCCAAGAAGGTAGGGCCGCCCCAGAGACCCAGTACTTC. This encodes CASSQEGRAAPETQYF. The chain has TRBV4-3 and TRBJ2-5; no firm D call. CDR3 size: 16 residues. Germline-derived CDR1 and CDR2 are LGHNA and YSLEER. The V and J ends lost 0 bases and 4 bases respectively, with 15 bases between them.

CDR3: CASSQDQISGTRAGSEQFF. As DNA, the CDR3 is TGCGCCAGCAGCCAAGACCAAATATCCGGGACTCGGGCGGGGAGTGAGCAGTTCTTC. The V call is TRBV4-1, the J call TRBJ2-1; maybe TRBD2 (6 bases). The CDR3 sequence is 19 residues long. V lost 0 bases and J 9 bases, leaving 27 bases between the germline ends. Germline V gene lookup returns CDR1 MGHRA and CDR2 YSYEKL.

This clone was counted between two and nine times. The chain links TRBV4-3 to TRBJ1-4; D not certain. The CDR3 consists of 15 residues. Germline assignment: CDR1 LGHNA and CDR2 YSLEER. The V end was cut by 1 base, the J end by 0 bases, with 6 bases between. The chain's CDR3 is CASSQGPSTNEKLFF. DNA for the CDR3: TGCGCCAGCAGCCAAGGACCCTCAACTAATGAAAAACTGTTTTTT.

CDR3 residues: CASSQEGPDTGELFF. CDR3 nucleotides: TGTGCCAGCAGCCAAGAGGGCCCAGACACCGGGGAGCTGTTTTTT. The chain is built from TRBV4-2 and TRBJ2-2; unclear D gene. The CDR3 length is 15 residues. The V gene's germline CDR1 is LGHNA and CDR2 YNFKEQ. Trimming left V 0 bases short and J 3 bases short, with 8 bases between.

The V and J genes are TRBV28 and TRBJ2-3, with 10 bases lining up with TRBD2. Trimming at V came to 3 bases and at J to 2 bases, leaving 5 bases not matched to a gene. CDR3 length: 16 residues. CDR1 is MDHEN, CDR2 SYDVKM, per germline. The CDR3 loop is CASSFGGLAATDTQYF. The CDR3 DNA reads TGTGCCAGCAGTTTTGGAGGACTAGCGGCCACAGATACGCAGTATTTT. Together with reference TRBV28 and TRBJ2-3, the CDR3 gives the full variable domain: DVKVTQSSRYLVKRTGEKVFLECVQDMDHENMFWYRQDPGLGLRLIYFSYDVKMKEKGDIPEGYSVSREKKERFSLILESASTNQTSMYLCASSFGGLAATDTQYFGPGTRLTVL.